The sequence of this T cell receptor (beta chain) was determined in a study of OX40 agonist ivuxolimab in advanced cancers. Study-level background: Previous treatment with anti-PD-1, anti-PD-L1 or anti-CTLA-4 therapy was allowed; approximately 40% had received some. Overall study findings and caveats: It was not determined which antigens were specifically recognized by the peripheral T cells that had undergone clonal expansion.

As regards this clone: The target antigen is unknown.

The CDR3 totals 12 residues. In germline, CDR1 is SGHRS, CDR2 YFSETQ. V was trimmed by 3 bases and J by 8 bases, leaving 11 bases between them. People who had autoimmune disease history or systemic immunosuppression were excluded. Peripheral blood came from all dose cohorts at three timepoints. Generated by immunoSEQ multiplex PCR, the TCRdb table keeps only in-frame clones and is missing some. The profile shows 89,000 or so clones, about 89% of them singletons. The sample here was CD4+ or CD8+ T cells sorted from blood, taken in a trial of the OX40 agonist ivuxolimab. This TCR was sampled from an adult with an advanced solid tumor such as melanoma, head and neck, liver or kidney cancer. This chain connects TRBV5-1 to TRBJ1-2; maybe TRBD1 (6 bases). The CDR3 nucleotides are TGCGCCAGCAGCTCGGGGGCGCGGGGCTACACCTTC. It codes for CASSSGARGYTF.